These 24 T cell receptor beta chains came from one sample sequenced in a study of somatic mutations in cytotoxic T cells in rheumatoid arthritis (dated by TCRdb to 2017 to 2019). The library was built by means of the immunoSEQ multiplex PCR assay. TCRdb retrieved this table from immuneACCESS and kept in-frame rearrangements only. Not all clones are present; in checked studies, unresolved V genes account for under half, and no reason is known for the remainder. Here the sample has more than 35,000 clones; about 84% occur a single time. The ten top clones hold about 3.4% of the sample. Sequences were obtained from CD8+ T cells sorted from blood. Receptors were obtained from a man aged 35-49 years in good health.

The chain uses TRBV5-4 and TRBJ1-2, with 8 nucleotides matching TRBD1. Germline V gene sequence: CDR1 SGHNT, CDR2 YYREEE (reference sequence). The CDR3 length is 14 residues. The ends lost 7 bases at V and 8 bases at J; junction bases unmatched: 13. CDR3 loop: CASGTSGGASGYTF. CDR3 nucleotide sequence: TGTGCCAGCGGAACCTCAGGGGGCGCGTCGGGCTACACCTTC. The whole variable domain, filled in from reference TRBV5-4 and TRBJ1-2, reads ETGVTQSPTHLIKTRGQQVTLRCSSQSGHNTVSWYQQALGQGPQFIFQYYREEENGRGNFPPRFSGLQFPNYSSELNVNALELDDSALYLCASGTSGGASGYTFGSGTRLTVV.

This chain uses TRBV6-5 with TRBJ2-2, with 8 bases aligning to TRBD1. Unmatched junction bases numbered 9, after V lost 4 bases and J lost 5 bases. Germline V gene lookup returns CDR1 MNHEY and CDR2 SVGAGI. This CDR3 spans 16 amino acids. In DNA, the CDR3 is TGTGCCAGCAGTTTATCCGGGACAGGTCGGACCGGGGAGCTGTTTTTT. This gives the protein CASSLSGTGRTGELFF.

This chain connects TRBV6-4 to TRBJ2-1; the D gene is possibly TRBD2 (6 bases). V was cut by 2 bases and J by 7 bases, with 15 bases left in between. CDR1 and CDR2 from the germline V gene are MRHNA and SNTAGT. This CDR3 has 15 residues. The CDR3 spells CASSDGSGSGNEQFF. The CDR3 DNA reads TGTGCCAGCAGTGACGGCTCCGGGAGTGGTAATGAGCAGTTCTTC.

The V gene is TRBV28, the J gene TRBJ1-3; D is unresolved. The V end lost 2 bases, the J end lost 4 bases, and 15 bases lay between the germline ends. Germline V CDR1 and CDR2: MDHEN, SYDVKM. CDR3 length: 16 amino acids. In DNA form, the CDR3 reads TGTGCCAGCAGTTTAAAATGGCAATTTGGCGGAAACACCATATATTTT. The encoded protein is CASSLKWQFGGNTIYF.

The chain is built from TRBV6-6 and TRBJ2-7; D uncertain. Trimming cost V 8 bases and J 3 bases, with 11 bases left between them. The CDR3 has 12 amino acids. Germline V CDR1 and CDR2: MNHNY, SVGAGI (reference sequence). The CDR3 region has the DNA TGTGCCAGCGGAACCACCCACTACGAGCAGTACTTC. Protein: CASGTTHYEQYF.

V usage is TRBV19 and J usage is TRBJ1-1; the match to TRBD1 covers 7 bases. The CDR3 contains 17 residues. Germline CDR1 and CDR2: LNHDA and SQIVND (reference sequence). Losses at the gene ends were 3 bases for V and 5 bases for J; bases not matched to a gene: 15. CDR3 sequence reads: CASSIFATGTGGTEAFF. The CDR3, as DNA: TGTGCCAGTAGTATCTTCGCGACAGGGACGGGTGGAACTGAAGCTTTCTTT.

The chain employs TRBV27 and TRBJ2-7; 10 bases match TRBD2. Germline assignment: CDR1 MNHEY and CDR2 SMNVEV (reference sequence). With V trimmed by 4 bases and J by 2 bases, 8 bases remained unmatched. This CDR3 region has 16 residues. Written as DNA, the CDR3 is TGTGCCAGCAGTTCCCCTCGGACTAGCGGCCCCTACGAGCAGTACTTC. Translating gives CASSSPRTSGPYEQYF.

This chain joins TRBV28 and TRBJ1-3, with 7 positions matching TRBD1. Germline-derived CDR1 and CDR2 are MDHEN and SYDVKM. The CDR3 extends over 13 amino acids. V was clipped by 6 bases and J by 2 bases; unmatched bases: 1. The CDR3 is CASSDRAGNTIYF. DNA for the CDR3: TGTGCCAGCAGCGACAGGGCTGGAAACACCATATATTTT.

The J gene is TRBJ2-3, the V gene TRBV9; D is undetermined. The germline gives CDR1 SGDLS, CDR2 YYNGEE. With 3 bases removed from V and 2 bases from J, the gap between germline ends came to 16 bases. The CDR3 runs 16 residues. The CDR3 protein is CASSDPTHTSTDTQYF. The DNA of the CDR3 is TGTGCCAGCAGCGACCCGACGCACACCTCCACAGATACGCAGTATTTT.

CDR3 coding DNA: TGTGCCTGCAGGGGGCAGGCCGGGGAGCTGTTTTTT. It is translated as CACRGQAGELFF. The rearrangement links TRBV30 to TRBJ2-2, with 8 bases that match TRBD1. V trimming: 6 bases; J trimming: 6 bases; junction bases outside the gene matches: 3. CDR3 length: 12 amino acids. CDR1 GTSNPN and CDR2 SVGIG come from the germline V gene (reference sequence). Full variable domain (remainder filled in from reference TRBV30 and TRBJ2-2): SQTIHQWPATLVQPVGSPLSLECTVEGTSNPNLYWYRQAAGRGLQLLFYSVGIGQISSEVPQNLSASRPQDRQFILSSKKLLLSDSGFYLCACRGQAGELFFGEGSRLTVL.

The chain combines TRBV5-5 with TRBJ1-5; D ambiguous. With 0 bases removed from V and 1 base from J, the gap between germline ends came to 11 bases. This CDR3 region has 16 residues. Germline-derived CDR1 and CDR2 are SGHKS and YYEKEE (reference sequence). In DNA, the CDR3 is TGTGCCAGCAGCTTGGATGCCAGGAACAGCAATCAGCCCCAGCATTTT. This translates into CASSLDARNSNQPQHF.

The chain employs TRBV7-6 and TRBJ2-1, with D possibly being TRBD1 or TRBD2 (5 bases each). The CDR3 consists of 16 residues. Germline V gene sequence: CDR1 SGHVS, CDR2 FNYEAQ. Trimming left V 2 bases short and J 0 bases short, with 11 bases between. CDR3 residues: CASSLLGESSYNEQFF. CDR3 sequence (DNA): TGTGCCAGCAGCTTATTAGGGGAGAGCTCCTACAATGAGCAGTTCTTC.

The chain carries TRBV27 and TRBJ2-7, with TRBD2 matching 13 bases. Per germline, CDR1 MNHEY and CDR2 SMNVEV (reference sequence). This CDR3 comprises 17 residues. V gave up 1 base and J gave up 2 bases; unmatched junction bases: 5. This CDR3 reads CASSLLGTSGIAYEQYF. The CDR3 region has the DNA TGTGCCAGCAGTTTATTAGGGACTAGCGGGATCGCCTACGAGCAGTACTTC.

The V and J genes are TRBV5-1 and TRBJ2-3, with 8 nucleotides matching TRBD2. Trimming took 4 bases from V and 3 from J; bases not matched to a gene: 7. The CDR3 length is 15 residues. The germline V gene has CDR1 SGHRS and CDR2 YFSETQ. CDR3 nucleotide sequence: TGCGCCAGCAGCAGAAGCGGGAGTGGGACAGATACGCAGTATTTT. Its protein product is CASSRSGSGTDTQYF.

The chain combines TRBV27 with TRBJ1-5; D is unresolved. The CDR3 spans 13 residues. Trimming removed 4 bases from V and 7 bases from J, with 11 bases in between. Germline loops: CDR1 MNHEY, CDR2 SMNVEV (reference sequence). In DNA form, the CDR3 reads TGTGCCAGCAGTTCCGGTGGGGTCCAGCCCCAGCATTTT. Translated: CASSSGGVQPQHF.

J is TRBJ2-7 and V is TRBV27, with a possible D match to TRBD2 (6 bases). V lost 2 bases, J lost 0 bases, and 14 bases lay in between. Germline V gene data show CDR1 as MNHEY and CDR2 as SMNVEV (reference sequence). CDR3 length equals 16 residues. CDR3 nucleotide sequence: TGTGCCAGCAGTTTAGGGCACTACGGGAGCTCCTACGAGCAGTACTTC. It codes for CASSLGHYGSSYEQYF.

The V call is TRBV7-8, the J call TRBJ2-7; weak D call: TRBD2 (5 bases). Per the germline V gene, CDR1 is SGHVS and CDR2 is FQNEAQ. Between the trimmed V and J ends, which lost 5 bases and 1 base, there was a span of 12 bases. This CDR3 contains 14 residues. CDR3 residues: CASSPSDSSYEQYF. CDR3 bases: TGTGCCAGCAGCCCGTCGGACTCGTCCTACGAGCAGTACTTC.

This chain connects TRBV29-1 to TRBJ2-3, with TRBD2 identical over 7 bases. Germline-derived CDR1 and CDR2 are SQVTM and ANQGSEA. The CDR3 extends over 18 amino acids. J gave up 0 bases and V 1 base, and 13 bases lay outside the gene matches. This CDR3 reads CSVEVPGGRVGSTDTQYF. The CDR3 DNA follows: TGCAGCGTTGAAGTGCCAGGTGGGAGGGTCGGCAGCACAGATACGCAGTATTTT.

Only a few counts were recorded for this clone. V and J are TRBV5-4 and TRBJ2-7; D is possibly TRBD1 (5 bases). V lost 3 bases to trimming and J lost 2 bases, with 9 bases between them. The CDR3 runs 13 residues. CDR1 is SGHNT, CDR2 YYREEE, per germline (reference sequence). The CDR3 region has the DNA TGTGCCAGCAGCTGGGGCAGGACCTACGAGCAGTACTTC. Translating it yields CASSWGRTYEQYF.

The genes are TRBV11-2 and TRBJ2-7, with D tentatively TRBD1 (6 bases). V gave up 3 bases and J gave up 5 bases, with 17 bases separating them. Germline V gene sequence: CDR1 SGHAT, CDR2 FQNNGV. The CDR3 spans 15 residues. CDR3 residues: CASSFMSGQFNEQYF. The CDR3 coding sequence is TGTGCCAGCAGCTTTATGTCCGGACAGTTCAACGAGCAGTACTTC.

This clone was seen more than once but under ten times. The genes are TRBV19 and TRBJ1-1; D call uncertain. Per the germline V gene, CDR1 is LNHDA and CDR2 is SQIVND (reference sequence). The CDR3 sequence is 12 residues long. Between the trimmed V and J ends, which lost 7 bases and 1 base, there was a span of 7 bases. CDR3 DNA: TGTGCCAGTAAAATTGGGAACACTGAAGCTTTCTTT. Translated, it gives CASKIGNTEAFF.

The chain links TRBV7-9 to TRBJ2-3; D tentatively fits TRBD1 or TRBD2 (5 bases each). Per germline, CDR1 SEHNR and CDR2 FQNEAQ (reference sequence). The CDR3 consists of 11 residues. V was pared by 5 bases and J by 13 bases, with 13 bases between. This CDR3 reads CASSRDPRKYF. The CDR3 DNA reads TGTGCCAGCAGCCGGGACCCTCGGAAGTATTTT.

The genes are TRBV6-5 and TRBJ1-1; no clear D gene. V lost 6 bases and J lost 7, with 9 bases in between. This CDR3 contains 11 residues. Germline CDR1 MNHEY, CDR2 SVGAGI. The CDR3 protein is CASSYQFEAFF. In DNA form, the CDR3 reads TGTGCCAGCAGCTACCAGTTTGAAGCTTTCTTT.

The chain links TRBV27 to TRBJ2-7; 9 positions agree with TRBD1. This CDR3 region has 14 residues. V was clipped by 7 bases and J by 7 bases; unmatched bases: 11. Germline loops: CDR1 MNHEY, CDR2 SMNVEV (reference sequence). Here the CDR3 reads CASKADRGWREQYF. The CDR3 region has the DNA TGTGCCAGCAAAGCCGACAGGGGGTGGAGAGAGCAGTACTTC.